These 5 T cell receptor beta chains were all obtained from the same sample, sequenced in a study of cytomegalovirus exposure and HLA in healthy donors. In the PCR, 60 Vbeta and 13 Jbeta primers were used. The assay was immunoSEQ multiplex PCR, and TCRdb's table has in-frame clones only and misses some. Found here are about 170,000 clones, about four fifths of them singletons; the top ten hold approximately 1.6%. The sample consisted of PBMCs. These receptors all come from a male donor in good health and CMV-seronegative.

The chain combines TRBV19 with TRBJ2-5, with 9 bases lining up with TRBD1. J gave up 2 bases and V 5 bases, and 6 bases lay outside the gene matches. The V gene's germline CDR1 is LNHDA and CDR2 SQIVND (reference sequence). The length of the CDR3 is 15 residues. As DNA, the CDR3 is TGTGCCAGTAGTCACGGGGACAGGGCACAAGAGACCCAGTACTTC. Its protein product is CASSHGDRAQETQYF.

The chain links TRBV2 to TRBJ1-5; D is ambiguous. V was pared by 0 bases and J by 5 bases, with 8 bases between. The CDR3 runs 14 residues. Per germline, CDR1 SNHLY and CDR2 FYNNEI. Here the CDR3 reads CASSEAEGYQPQHF. The CDR3 DNA reads TGTGCCAGCAGTGAAGCGGAGGGATATCAGCCCCAGCATTTT. Variable domain in full (rest from reference TRBV2 and TRBJ1-5): EPEVTQTPSHQVTQMGQEVILRCVPISNHLYFYWYRQILGQKVEFLVSFYNNEISEKSEIFDDQFSVERPDGSNFTLKIRSTKLEDSAMYFCASSEAEGYQPQHFGDGTRLSIL.

This clone has just a few counts. The V and J genes are TRBV2 and TRBJ2-1, with 7 bases identical to TRBD2. After removal of 7 bases from V and 8 bases from J, the junction contained 2 bases not matched to a gene. Germline V CDR1 and CDR2: SNHLY, FYNNEI. The CDR3 spans 11 residues. The CDR3 nucleotides read TGTGCCAGCATTGCGGGGGATGAGCAGTTCTTC. Its protein product is CASIAGDEQFF.

This chain joins TRBV5-4 and TRBJ1-1; D remains unclear. Trimming took off 0 bases at V and 0 bases at J, with 3 bases between the two ends. From germline, CDR1 is SGHNT and CDR2 YYREEE (reference sequence). The CDR3 totals 13 residues. In nucleotides, the CDR3 is TGTGCCAGCAGCTTGGACATGAACACTGAAGCTTTCTTT. Translating gives CASSLDMNTEAFF.

This chain links TRBV6-4 with TRBJ1-5; D ambiguous. CDR1 and CDR2 (germline): MRHNA, SNTAGT. V shed 6 bases and J shed 6 bases, with 12 bases lying between them. The CDR3 is 13 residues long. The CDR3 nucleotides read TGTGCCAGCAGCTCAAGCAGGATTCAGCCCCAGCATTTT. It is translated as CASSSSRIQPQHF.